Shown below are 20 T cell receptor beta chains from a single sample sequenced in a study of cytomegalovirus exposure and HLA in healthy donors. Primers for the PCR totalled 60 Vbeta and 13 Jbeta. Assay used: immunoSEQ multiplex PCR; TCRdb lists only in-frame clones, some missing. The table shows about 130,000 clones, with about two thirds occurring only once. The sample was PBMCs. The receptors were sampled from a human donor in good health.

This chain joins TRBV7-6 and TRBJ1-1, with a tentative D call TRBD1 (5 bases). V was shortened by 2 bases and J by 2 bases, with 9 bases between the two germline ends. Germline CDR1 is SGHVS and CDR2 is FNYEAQ. The CDR3 totals 14 residues. CDR3 sequence reads: CASSLLQDNTEAFF. Written as DNA, the CDR3 is TGTGCCAGCAGCTTATTACAGGATAACACTGAAGCTTTCTTT.

The chain carries TRBV14 and TRBJ1-3, with D possibly matching TRBD1 (5 bases). V dropped 1 base and J dropped 7 bases, with 17 bases sitting between them. The V gene's germline CDR1 is SGHDN and CDR2 FVKESK. The CDR3 covers 16 residues. DNA of the CDR3: TGTGCCAGCAGCCAAGGATTGCTGGCAGGGCGTAACACCATATATTTT. It translates to CASSQGLLAGRNTIYF.

This clone was seen once. The chain carries TRBV2 and TRBJ2-3; 9 bases are a match to TRBD1. This CDR3 spans 15 amino acids. Trimming at V came to 10 bases and at J to 3 bases, leaving 11 bases not matched to a gene. CDR1 and CDR2 from the germline V gene are SNHLY and FYNNEI. The CDR3 DNA sequence: TGTGCCAACCAAGGGGGGGGACAGGGAACAGATACGCAGTATTTT. This sequence encodes CANQGGGQGTDTQYF.

The chain joins TRBV19 to TRBJ1-4, with D possibly TRBD1 on 5 matching bases. V gave up 10 bases and J gave up 3 bases, with 18 bases separating them. Germline V gene sequence: CDR1 LNHDA, CDR2 SQIVND (reference sequence). The CDR3 is 15 residues long. CDR3 amino acids: CATKPSGFANEKLFF. CDR3 DNA sequence: TGTGCCACCAAACCCTCAGGGTTTGCTAATGAAAAACTGTTTTTT.

This chain links TRBV5-1 with TRBJ2-5; perhaps TRBD1 as D (6 bases). The J call may be mistaken, given a closer DNA end match to TRBJ2-7. Per germline, CDR1 SGHRS and CDR2 YFSETQ. The CDR3 spans 15 residues. CDR3 coding DNA: TGCGCCAGCAGCCCGGACAGTAAAAGCTCCTACGAGCAGTACTTC. This encodes CASSPDSKSSYEQYF.

V gene TRBV4-2 combines with J gene TRBJ2-5; 9 nucleotides align to TRBD2. The CDR3 covers 17 residues. Trimming took 1 base from V and 0 from J; bases not matched to a gene: 6. Germline loops: CDR1 LGHNA, CDR2 YNFKEQ. The DNA for the CDR3 is TGTGCCAGCAGCCAAGGACTAGCGGTGATGTACCAAGAGACCCAGTACTTC. It is translated as CASSQGLAVMYQETQYF.

The chain carries TRBV27 and TRBJ2-1; 11 nucleotides line up with TRBD2. J lost 4 bases, V lost 0 bases, and 8 bases had no gene match. CDR3 size: 18 residues. Looked up from germline, CDR1 is MNHEY and CDR2 is SMNVEV (reference sequence). The CDR3 sequence: CASSLSTPLAGGYNEQFF. The DNA for the CDR3 is TGTGCCAGCAGTTTATCGACCCCCCTAGCGGGAGGTTACAATGAGCAGTTCTTC.

The chain has TRBV7-2 and TRBJ2-5; 9 bases align to TRBD2. Trimming cost V 7 bases and J 2 bases; bases outside gene matches: 11. The CDR3 is made up of 16 amino acids. Germline CDR1 reads SGHTA; CDR2 reads FQGNSA. The CDR3 loop reads CASIPGASGEQETQYF. CDR3 sequence (DNA): TGTGCCAGCATCCCGGGGGCTAGCGGGGAGCAAGAGACCCAGTACTTC.

This clone turned up a few times. The gene calls are TRBV15 and TRBJ1-6; 9 positions match TRBD1. This CDR3 region has 17 residues. The ends lost 1 base at V and 7 bases at J; junction bases unmatched: 8. Germline values: CDR1 LNHNV, CDR2 YYDKDF (reference sequence). The CDR3 sequence: CATSRVRGQGRNSPLHF. The CDR3 bases are TGTGCCACCAGCAGAGTTAGGGGACAGGGAAGAAATTCACCCCTCCACTTT.

This chain links TRBV7-2 with TRBJ1-3; possibly TRBD1 for D (5 bases). The CDR3 is made up of 15 amino acids. Trimming took 2 bases from V and 4 from J, leaving 12 bases between them. Germline V gene sequence: CDR1 SGHTA, CDR2 FQGNSA. In nucleotides, the CDR3 is TGTGCCAGCAGCTTATACAGGTCGGCCGGAAACACCATATATTTT. Translated: CASSLYRSAGNTIYF.

The chain employs TRBV27 and TRBJ2-3; D uncertain. V was pared by 2 bases and J by 6 bases, with 9 bases between. Per the germline V gene, CDR1 is MNHEY and CDR2 is SMNVEV (reference sequence). The CDR3 contains 13 residues. DNA for the CDR3: TGTGCCAGCAGTTTAGCCCCACACGATACGCAGTATTTT. Protein product: CASSLAPHDTQYF.

V gene TRBV5-3 combines with J gene TRBJ1-5, with 9 bases lining up with TRBD1. TRBV5-3 is treated as an ORF (open reading frame) with a function not yet certain. The CDR3 is 14 amino acids. V lost 7 bases and J lost 7; bases outside the gene matches: 9. The CDR3 sequence is CARYLGQGVQPQHF. The DNA for the CDR3 is TGTGCCAGATACCTGGGACAGGGAGTGCAGCCCCAGCATTTT.

The V and J genes are TRBV7-9 and TRBJ2-5; D is ambiguous. The CDR3 extends over 14 amino acids. Trimming left V 3 bases short and J 2 bases short, with 10 bases between. CDR1 is SEHNR, CDR2 FQNEAQ, per germline (reference sequence). This chain's CDR3 is CASSLAGLQETQYF. The DNA for the CDR3 is TGTGCCAGCAGCTTGGCTGGGCTGCAAGAGACCCAGTACTTC.

The chain joins TRBV9 to TRBJ1-1; no definite D call. The CDR3 contains 11 residues. Between the trimmed V and J ends, which lost 9 bases and 7 bases, there was a span of 13 bases. Germline V CDR1 and CDR2: SGDLS, YYNGEE. CDR3 loop: CATAVDHEAFF. The CDR3 coding sequence is TGTGCCACCGCGGTTGACCATGAAGCTTTCTTT.

The chain is built from TRBV4-3 and TRBJ1-1; D might be TRBD1 (5 bases). This CDR3 comprises 15 residues. CDR1 and CDR2 from the germline V gene are LGHNA and YSLEER. V lost 4 bases, J lost 5 bases, and 17 bases lay in between. This chain's CDR3 is CASSRVVGGWTEAFF. Here the CDR3 DNA reads TGCGCCAGCAGCCGAGTAGTCGGGGGATGGACTGAAGCTTTCTTT.

The chain joins TRBV14 to TRBJ2-1, with 9 bases matching TRBD1. J gave up 6 bases and V 4 bases, and 7 bases lay outside the gene matches. The CDR3 runs 15 residues. Germline V gives CDR1 SGHDN, CDR2 FVKESK. This chain's CDR3 is CASSRGQGWFNEQFF. The CDR3 coding sequence is TGTGCCAGCAGCCGCGGACAGGGGTGGTTCAATGAGCAGTTCTTC.

The chain couples TRBV5-4 to TRBJ1-6; D uncertain. The CDR3 length is 16 residues. In germline, CDR1 is SGHNT, CDR2 YYREEE (reference sequence). V lost 4 bases to trimming and J lost 7 bases, with 18 bases between them. DNA of the CDR3: TGTGCCAGCAGCCGCGATCCATTGGCAGCGAATTCACCCCTCCACTTT. This encodes CASSRDPLAANSPLHF.

The J gene is TRBJ1-5, the V gene TRBV29-1; 7 bases line up with TRBD1. Germline V CDR1 and CDR2: SQVTM, ANQGSEA. The V gene end was trimmed by 6 bases and the J gene end by 5 bases; junction bases not matched to a gene: 7. This CDR3 has 13 amino acids. CDR3 bases: TGCAGCGTCGCGGGACAGTTTGATCAGCCCCAGCATTTT. This codes for CSVAGQFDQPQHF.

CDR3 nucleotide sequence: TGTGCCACCAGCAGCCGGGGGGCCGCCGGGGAGCTGTTTTTT. Encoded protein: CATSSRGAAGELFF. The chain has TRBV15 and TRBJ2-2; TRBD2 might be the D (7 bases). The CDR3 length is 14 residues. Per germline, CDR1 LNHNV and CDR2 YYDKDF (reference sequence). Trimming removed 3 bases from V and 6 bases from J, with 11 bases in between.

Here the CDR3 reads CASSSGGLVSGNTIYF. CDR3 coding DNA: TGTGCCAGCAGCTCCGGAGGACTAGTCTCGGGAAACACCATATATTTT. The chain has TRBV7-2 and TRBJ1-3; D gene unclear. The V end was cut by 4 bases, the J end by 4 bases, with 17 bases between. The germline CDR1 and CDR2 sequences are SGHTA and FQGNSA. The CDR3 sequence is 16 residues long.